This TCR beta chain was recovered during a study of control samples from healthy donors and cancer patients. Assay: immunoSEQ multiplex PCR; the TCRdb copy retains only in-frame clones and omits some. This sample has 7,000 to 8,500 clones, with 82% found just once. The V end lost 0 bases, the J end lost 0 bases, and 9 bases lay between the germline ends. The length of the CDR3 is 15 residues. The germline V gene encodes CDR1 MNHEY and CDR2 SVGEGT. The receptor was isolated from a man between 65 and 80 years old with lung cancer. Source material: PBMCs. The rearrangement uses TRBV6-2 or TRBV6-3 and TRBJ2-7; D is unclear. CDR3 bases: TGTGCCAGCAGTTACTCGACTTCTAGCTCCTACGAGCAGTACTTC. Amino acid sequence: CASSYSTSSSYEQYF.